The text below deals with one T cell receptor (beta chain). The CDR3 contains 13 residues. CDR1 SGHRS and CDR2 YFSETQ come from the germline V gene. V shed 1 base, J shed 7 bases, and the junction held 4 bases outside the gene matches. These data come from a study of blood T cell repertoires in COVID-19. Study details: The United States, Italy and Spain provided the acute and convalescent COVID-19 samples.

Patients from Seattle were sampled longitudinally, starting during active infection. Original data processing: Estimated nucleated cell counts came from reference gene primer amplification. This table comes from immunoSEQ multiplex PCR, and its TCRdb copy is limited to in-frame clones, with some not included. D and trimming come from the DNA, and the V and J calls and clone size come from that table. The table shows some 200,000 clones, with more than 80% occurring only once. Specimen: peripheral blood. This TCR was recovered from a woman aged 25 to 39 with COVID-19, enrolled during active disease. The chain employs TRBV5-1 and TRBJ1-2; 7 bases agree with TRBD1. CDR3 bases: TGCGCCAGCAGCTTGCCAGGGGGATTTGGCTACACCTTC. Amino acid sequence: CASSLPGGFGYTF. Full variable domain (remainder filled in from reference TRBV5-1 and TRBJ1-2): KAGVTQTPRYLIKTRGQQVTLSCSPISGHRSVSWYQQTPGQGLQFLFEYFSETQRNKGNFPGRFSGRQFSNSRSEMNVSTLELGDSALYLCASSLPGGFGYTFGSGTRLTVV.